The 27 T cell receptor beta chains presented below share a single source sample, sequenced in a study of blood T cell repertoires in COVID-19. Produced via immunoSEQ multiplex PCR; TCRdb's table is partial and in-frame only. The sample holds about 87,000 clones, approximately 86% seen once. The sample taken for sequencing was peripheral blood. Receptors were obtained from an elderly woman with COVID-19, enrolled during active disease.

This chain links TRBV27 with TRBJ2-7; the D gene is possibly TRBD1 (6 bases). Germline V gene data show CDR1 as MNHEY and CDR2 as SMNVEV (reference sequence). This CDR3 has 13 amino acids. Deletions cut 5 bases from V and 2 bases from J, with 10 bases between. In DNA form, the CDR3 reads TGTGCCAGCAGTAGGCAGGGGCCCTACGAGCAGTACTTC. Its translation: CASSRQGPYEQYF.

V and J are TRBV6-6 and TRBJ2-5; 16 bases match TRBD2. V trimming: 5 bases; J trimming: 5 bases; junction bases outside the gene matches: 14. Germline V gene lookup returns CDR1 MNHNY and CDR2 SVGAGI (reference sequence). The CDR3 runs 19 residues. The CDR3 DNA reads TGTGCCAGCAGTCAATCATCCGGGACTAGCGGGGGGGCTGGGGAGACCCAGTACTTC. This sequence encodes CASSQSSGTSGGAGETQYF.

DNA for the CDR3: TGTGCCAGCTCGGACAGGGGGAATGGAAACACCATATATTTT. Translation: CASSDRGNGNTIYF. The genes are TRBV18 and TRBJ1-3; 10 nucleotides align to TRBD1. The CDR3 spans 14 residues. The germline V gene encodes CDR1 KGHSH and CDR2 LQKENI. Trimming took 6 bases from V and 3 from J; bases not matched to a gene: 2. The whole variable domain, remainder taken from reference TRBV18 and TRBJ1-3, is NAGVMQNPRHLVRRRGQEARLRCSPMKGHSHVYWYRQLPEEGLKFMVYLQKENIIDESGMPKERFSAEFPKEGPSILRIQQVVRGDSAAYFCASSDRGNGNTIYFGEGSWLTVV.

The J gene is TRBJ1-2, the V gene TRBV30, with 9 positions matching TRBD1. CDR3 length equals 13 residues. Germline CDR1 is GTSNPN and CDR2 is SVGIG (reference sequence). J lost 3 bases, V lost 6 bases, and 5 bases had no gene match. The CDR3 loop is CACTRQGDYGYTF. CDR3 nucleotide sequence: TGTGCCTGCACTAGACAGGGGGACTATGGCTACACCTTC.

The rearrangement links TRBV2 to TRBJ2-3; unclear D gene. The length of the CDR3 is 15 residues. CDR1 and CDR2 (germline): SNHLY, FYNNEI. V was clipped by 4 bases and J by 1 base, with 12 bases between them. This chain's CDR3 is CASSVRLSGTDTQYF. CDR3 nucleotides: TGTGCCAGCAGTGTTCGACTCTCAGGCACAGATACGCAGTATTTT.

On this clone itself: One end of the junction is discordant with germline, which a read error may explain. The chain combines TRBV6-5 with TRBJ2-7, with unresolved D. The CDR3 contains 10 residues. Germline-derived CDR1 and CDR2 are MNHEY and SVGAGI. The CDR3 spells CASSYYEQYF. The CDR3 bases are TGTGCCAGCAGCTACTACGAGCAGTACTTC.

This rearrangement joins TRBV28 to TRBJ2-5; 15 nucleotides line up with TRBD2. This CDR3 is built from 16 residues. The V gene's germline CDR1 is MDHEN and CDR2 SYDVKM. Trimming removed 8 bases from V and 5 bases from J; junction bases left unmatched: 9. The CDR3 protein is CASWTSGRAAGETQYF. Written as DNA, the CDR3 is TGTGCCAGCTGGACTAGCGGGAGGGCGGCTGGGGAGACCCAGTACTTC. Variable domain in full (rest from reference TRBV28 and TRBJ2-5): DVKVTQSSRYLVKRTGEKVFLECVQDMDHENMFWYRQDPGLGLRLIYFSYDVKMKEKGDIPEGYSVSREKKERFSLILESASTNQTSMYLCASWTSGRAAGETQYFGPGTRLLVL.

This sequence joins TRBV7-9 and TRBJ1-1; TRBD1 might be the D (5 bases). This CDR3 contains 13 residues. Germline CDR1 SEHNR, CDR2 FQNEAQ (reference sequence). V shed 7 bases and J shed 6 bases, with 15 bases lying between them. The CDR3 loop is CASIETASSEAFF. The CDR3 nucleotides are TGTGCCAGCATCGAGACAGCGAGTTCTGAAGCTTTCTTT. Together with reference TRBV7-9 and TRBJ1-1, the CDR3 gives the full variable domain: DTGVSQNPRHKITKRGQNVTFRCDPISEHNRLYWYRQTLGQGPEFLTYFQNEAQLEKSRLLSDRFSAERPKGSFSTLEIQRTEQGDSAMYLCASIETASSEAFFGQGTRLTVV.

The rearrangement links TRBV30 to TRBJ1-4; 8 bases are shared with TRBD1. Trimming at V came to 5 bases and at J to 8 bases, leaving 7 bases not matched to a gene. CDR3 length: 13 residues. The germline V gene encodes CDR1 GTSNPN and CDR2 SVGIG (reference sequence). The CDR3 region has the DNA TGTGCCTGGGGGACAGGATCAGGGGAAAAACTGTTTTTT. Amino acid sequence: CAWGTGSGEKLFF.

The chain is built from TRBV7-9 and TRBJ1-2; TRBD1 might be the D (6 bases). V lost 2 bases to trimming and J lost 6 bases, with 10 bases between them. This CDR3 spans 13 amino acids. The V gene's germline CDR1 is SEHNR and CDR2 FQNEAQ (reference sequence). CDR3 protein: CASSLLGGDGYTF. The CDR3 DNA sequence: TGTGCCAGCAGCTTACTTGGGGGCGATGGCTACACCTTC.

This clone was observed a handful of times. V usage is TRBV10-3 and J usage is TRBJ1-2; D gene ambiguous. With 10 bases removed from V and 8 bases from J, the gap between germline ends came to 20 bases. In germline, CDR1 is ENHRY, CDR2 SYGVKD. The CDR3 is 13 amino acids. The CDR3 DNA reads TGTGCCACCGAGCGGGCAGAAAAGGACGGCTACACCTTC. Residues: CATERAEKDGYTF.

The chain uses TRBV5-4 and TRBJ2-5; 10 bases agree with TRBD2. Germline CDR1 reads SGHNT; CDR2 reads YYREEE (reference sequence). Unmatched junction bases numbered 9, after V lost 2 bases and J lost 5 bases. This CDR3 has 16 amino acids. CDR3 protein: CASSFRSGGVGETQYF. The CDR3 bases are TGTGCCAGCAGCTTCAGGAGCGGGGGGGTCGGGGAGACCCAGTACTTC.

This clone has a handful of counts. The V gene is TRBV6-5, the J gene TRBJ1-6; D is undetermined. There are 15 residues in the CDR3. V lost 5 bases to trimming and J lost 4 bases, with 12 bases between them. Germline assignment: CDR1 MNHEY and CDR2 SVGAGI. CDR3 region: CASSLQDFYNSPLHF. CDR3 DNA: TGTGCCAGCAGTCTTCAGGATTTTTATAATTCACCCCTCCACTTT.

CDR3 amino acids: CASTSRGSGSYEQYF. DNA for the CDR3: TGTGCCAGCACCTCCCGGGGTAGCGGCTCCTACGAGCAGTACTTC. The V call is TRBV7-6, the J call TRBJ2-7, with D possibly matching TRBD2 (6 bases). Germline CDR1 and CDR2: SGHVS and FNYEAQ. V was trimmed by 7 bases and J by 0 bases, leaving 16 bases between them. The CDR3 spans 15 residues.

V usage is TRBV28 and J usage is TRBJ1-5; no firm D call. The CDR3 consists of 17 residues. Germline V gene lookup returns CDR1 MDHEN and CDR2 SYDVKM. The V and J ends lost 5 bases and 2 bases respectively, with 19 bases between them. CDR3 sequence (DNA): TGTGCCAGCAGTCTCCACCCTAGAGGAGACGGCAATCAGCCCCAGCATTTT. It codes for CASSLHPRGDGNQPQHF.

The chain uses TRBV18 and TRBJ1-6, with 12 bases identical to TRBD1. Germline-derived CDR1 and CDR2 are KGHSH and LQKENI. With V trimmed by 1 base and J by 11 bases, 15 bases remained unmatched. The CDR3 runs 19 residues. CDR3 region: CASSPLEPGQGAVGTPLHF. CDR3 in DNA: TGTGCCAGCTCACCACTTGAACCGGGACAGGGGGCGGTTGGGACACCCCTCCACTTT.

This chain connects TRBV30 to TRBJ1-5; the D gene is possibly TRBD1 (5 bases). Germline V gene lookup returns CDR1 GTSNPN and CDR2 SVGIG (reference sequence). Trimming removed 2 bases at V and 6 bases at J, with 11 bases between. The CDR3 extends over 13 amino acids. The CDR3 DNA reads as TGTGCCTGGAGTTTCCAGGGTGCTCAGCCCCAGCATTTT. Its translation: CAWSFQGAQPQHF.

This chain links TRBV18 with TRBJ2-1; TRBD2 matches 9 bases. The CDR3 loop spans 15 amino acids. V lost 2 bases and J lost 5; bases outside the gene matches: 4. Germline-derived CDR1 and CDR2 are KGHSH and LQKENI. The CDR3 DNA reads as TGTGCCAGCTCACCATTAGCGGGAGCGGACAATGAGCAGTTCTTC. Its protein is CASSPLAGADNEQFF.

The chain couples TRBV29-1 to TRBJ2-3; D is unclear. The CDR3 is 12 residues long. Germline V gives CDR1 SQVTM, CDR2 ANQGSEA. The V end lost 4 bases, the J end lost 3 bases, and 8 bases lay between the germline ends. The CDR3 sequence: CSVVQATDTQYF. CDR3 nucleotide sequence: TGCAGCGTTGTTCAGGCGACAGATACGCAGTATTTT.

The chain carries TRBV7-8 and TRBJ1-5, with TRBD1 identical over 12 bases. Per the germline V gene, CDR1 is SGHVS and CDR2 is FQNEAQ. Trimming at V came to 2 bases and at J to 2 bases, leaving 7 bases not matched to a gene. The CDR3 length is 18 residues. CDR3 sequence (DNA): TGTGCCAGCAGCTTAAACCTCGGGACAGGGGGCGGCAATCAGCCCCAGCATTTT. Protein sequence: CASSLNLGTGGGNQPQHF.

V is TRBV28 and J is TRBJ2-7; TRBD2 matches 8 bases. The CDR3 is made up of 18 amino acids. V was clipped by 6 bases and J by 1 base; unmatched bases: 17. Germline CDR1 MDHEN, CDR2 SYDVKM. In DNA, the CDR3 is TGTGCCAGCAGATCCCATGCGGGGGGAAGACCGAAATCCTACGAGCAGTACTTC. Protein product: CASRSHAGGRPKSYEQYF.

V gene TRBV27 combines with J gene TRBJ2-1; 10 positions agree with TRBD2. CDR3 size: 16 residues. Germline V gene sequence: CDR1 MNHEY, CDR2 SMNVEV (reference sequence). J gave up 6 bases and V 4 bases, and 9 bases lay outside the gene matches. The CDR3: CASSSLPSGRGNEQFF. The CDR3 DNA reads TGTGCCAGCAGTTCCCTCCCTAGCGGGAGAGGCAATGAGCAGTTCTTC.

The chain combines TRBV10-3 with TRBJ2-7; tentative D call: TRBD1 (6 bases). The CDR3 loop spans 13 amino acids. CDR1 ENHRY and CDR2 SYGVKD come from the germline V gene. The ends were cut back, 8 bases at V and 4 bases at J, with 15 bases in the middle. CDR3 coding DNA: TGTGCCATCGGCCGGGACATCGCTTACGAGCAGTACTTC. Amino acids: CAIGRDIAYEQYF.

The rearrangement joins TRBV5-1 to TRBJ2-5; 7 nucleotides line up with TRBD2. The CDR3 totals 14 residues. Germline CDR1 reads SGHRS; CDR2 reads YFSETQ. V lost 4 bases to trimming and J lost 3 bases; unmatched junction nucleotides: 6. Written as DNA, the CDR3 is TGCGCCAGCAGCCCCGGGACTAATGAAGAGACCCAGTACTTC. This sequence encodes CASSPGTNEETQYF.

This sequence joins TRBV7-9 and TRBJ1-1, with 9 bases that match TRBD1. Germline loops: CDR1 SEHNR, CDR2 FQNEAQ (reference sequence). V trimming: 1 base; J trimming: 5 bases; junction bases outside the gene matches: 11. This CDR3 has 17 amino acids. The CDR3 loop is CASSLVGTGSRATEAFF. Here the CDR3 DNA reads TGTGCCAGCAGCTTAGTTGGGACAGGGAGCCGGGCGACTGAAGCTTTCTTT.

The chain has TRBV7-2 and TRBJ1-3; possibly TRBD1 for D (5 bases). Per the germline V gene, CDR1 is SGHTA and CDR2 is FQGNSA. CDR3 length: 15 amino acids. V was pared by 2 bases and J by 0 bases, with 8 bases between. CDR3 loop: CASSLSRASGNTIYF. The CDR3, as DNA: TGTGCCAGCAGCTTATCCAGGGCCTCTGGAAACACCATATATTTT.

This clone was seen a few times. The rearrangement links TRBV2 to TRBJ2-7, with TRBD2 identical over 8 bases. V dropped 4 bases and J dropped 3; count of bases not matched to a gene: 5. CDR1 SNHLY and CDR2 FYNNEI come from the germline V gene. The CDR3 has 14 residues. The DNA for the CDR3 is TGTGCCAGCAGTGCACGGGAGGGCCACTACGAGCAGTACTTC. This gives the protein CASSAREGHYEQYF.